These 10 T cell receptor beta chains were sequenced from one sample in a study of CD8+CD57+ T cells in acquired aplastic anemia. CDR3 and TCR beta VDJ profiling relied on genomic DNA as the template. TCRdb re-derived calls from the reads in MiXCR, one entry per CDR3 protein. Counted here are some 410,000 distinct CDR3 sequences, about 70% occurring once; the ten biggest clones make up 3% to 5%. Sequences were obtained from sorted CD4+, CD8+, or CD8+CD57+ T cells (not recorded which) from PBMCs. The receptor set was obtained from a human donor in good health, serving as a control.

A single count supports this clonotype. One end of the junction does not line up with germline, which may come from a read error. V gene TRBV7-2 combines with J gene TRBJ2-2, with TRBD2 identical over 16 bases. Germline V lookup: CDR1 SGHTA, CDR2 FQGNSA. There are 19 residues in the CDR3. DNA for the CDR3: TGTGCCAGCAGCCGATCCGGTGGGACTAGCGGGGGGGCCGCCGGGGAGCTGGTTTTT. This gives the protein CASSRSGGTSGGAAGELVF.

Details on this clonotype: Sequence at one end of the junction differs from germline and may be a read error. V and J are TRBV11-1 and TRBJ2-1; 8 bases match TRBD2. CDR1 SGHAT and CDR2 FQDESV come from the germline V gene (reference sequence). The CDR3 totals 15 residues. CDR3 bases: TGCGCCAGCGGGGAATTTGGCGGGGGGTTCGATGAGCAGTTCTTC. It yields the protein CASGEFGGGFDEQFF. The full variable domain, completed using reference TRBV11-1 and TRBJ2-1, is EAEVAQSPRYKITEKSQAVAFWCDPISGHATLYWYRQILGQGPELLVQFQDESVVDDSQLPKDRFSAERLKGVDSTLKIQPAELGDSAMYLCASGEFGGGFDEQFFGPGTRLTVL.

As concerns this clonotype: Since the CDR3 does not end with the conserved phenylalanine or tryptophan, this likely comes from a read error. The DNA is left out, because the CDR3 cannot be placed on it with certainty; the CDR3 is given as TCRdb lists it. V gene TRBV2 combines with J gene TRBJ2-2; the table's D gene call, TRBD2, was not cross checked with the DNA. The CDR3 spans 15 residues, counting both ends. Germline CDR1 and CDR2: SNHLY and FYNNEI. CDR3 sequence: CASREARGGTQYFGP.

This clonotype showed up many times. The genes are TRBV24-1 and TRBJ2-1; tentatively, D is TRBD1 (5 bases). The CDR3 sequence is 13 residues long. Trimming stripped 4 bases from V and 8 bases from J, with 11 bases between. CDR1 and CDR2 (germline): KGHDR, SFDVKD. Written as DNA, the CDR3 is TGTGCCACCAGTGAAGGGGCCCGCGATGAGCAGTTCTTC. It specifies CATSEGARDEQFF.

This clonotype was counted ten times or more. CDR3 region: CASPWGVSEAFF. The CDR3 DNA reads TGTGCCAGCCCGTGGGGGGTAAGTGAAGCTTTCTTT. This chain uses TRBV5-8 with TRBJ1-1; D may be TRBD1 (5 bases). Germline assignment: CDR1 SGHTS and CDR2 YDEGEE. Between the trimmed V and J ends, which lost 7 bases and 7 bases, there was a span of 14 bases. This CDR3 region has 12 residues.

The chain carries TRBV7-3 and TRBJ1-5; the match to TRBD1 covers 12 bases. Losses at the gene ends were 4 bases for V and 16 bases for J; bases not matched to a gene: 14. The CDR3 spans 15 residues. Per germline, CDR1 SGHTA and CDR2 FQGTGA. The CDR3 DNA reads TGTGCCAGCAGCTCCACCGGGACAGGGGGCCTTCTACGACATTTT. It codes for CASSSTGTGGLLRHF.

The CDR3 spells CATSREQGAQYEQYF. The CDR3 DNA reads as TGTGCCACCAGCAGAGAACAGGGGGCTCAATACGAGCAGTACTTC. V usage is TRBV15 and J usage is TRBJ2-7; 9 bases are a match to TRBD1. This CDR3 comprises 15 residues. Germline CDR1 reads LNHNV; CDR2 reads YYDKDF (reference sequence). J was trimmed by 4 bases and V by 0 bases; bases with no gene match: 4.

On this clonotype: A read error may produce the germline difference seen at one junction end. The J gene is TRBJ1-6, the V gene TRBV7-2; TRBD1 is a possible D gene (5 bases). The CDR3 loop spans 12 amino acids. CDR1 is SGHTA and CDR2 is FQGNSA in the germline V gene. The CDR3 here is CASSLDETDPDF. The CDR3 DNA sequence: TGCGCCAGCAGCTTAGACGAGACAGACCCAGACTTT.

This chain links TRBV5-4 with TRBJ2-3, with 7 nucleotides matching TRBD2. This CDR3 is 15 amino acids long. Looked up from germline, CDR1 is SGHNT and CDR2 is YYREEE (reference sequence). Unmatched junction bases numbered 10, after V lost 4 bases and J lost 5 bases. The CDR3 bases are TGTGCCAGCAGCACTAGGCGGGGGAGTAGAGATACGCAGTATTTT. Translation gives CASSTRRGSRDTQYF.

This chain links TRBV7-4 with TRBJ1-1; TRBD1 is a possible D gene (5 bases). Trimming took off 6 bases at V and 6 bases at J, with 20 bases between the two ends. Germline-derived CDR1 and CDR2 are SGHVT and SQSDAQ. The CDR3 is 15 residues long. Written as DNA, the CDR3 is TGTGCCAGCAGTTCGACGGGGGGGGAGAGCTCTGAAGCTTTCTTT. Translated, it gives CASSSTGGESSEAFF.